This T cell receptor beta chain was documented in a study of T cell clones after liver transplantation (dated by TCRdb to the late 2010s). General notes on the study: The samples were obtained from ITN030ST, a randomized trial that attempted immunosuppression withdrawal within 2 years after liver transplantation. Donor-reactive T cell clones were identified using TCRbeta sequencing after a pre-transplant mixed lymphocyte reaction and were then followed in post-transplant blood. As an antigen-independent comparator for donor-reactive sequences, third party-reactive TCRbeta sequences were also identified from pre-transplant MLRs. Three of the eight recipients were HCV-positive; the others were transplanted for non-autoimmune, non-viral indications. The subjects received no induction therapy and were kept on standard immunosuppression until randomization at 12-24 months post-transplant. Tolerance was defined as complete immunosuppression withdrawal for at least one year with no rise in liver enzymes beyond twice the upper limit of normal. Blood samples were collected pre-transplant, pre-randomization before withdrawal, and post-randomization after either complete withdrawal or failed withdrawal. A cohort of 8 liver transplant recipients was studied, of whom 3 were classified as tolerant and 5 as non-tolerant.

Thawed unstimulated PBMCs were stained for CD3, CD4 and CD8 and FACS-sorted into CD3+CD4+ and CD3+CD8+ populations. Each of the 8 studied subjects was randomized to immunosuppression withdrawal. The Qiagen DNeasy Blood and Tissue Kit was used to isolate genomic DNA. High-throughput TCRbeta CDR3 sequencing of frozen genomic DNA was performed by immunoSEQ, including PCR amplification, mapping, bias correction and internal controls. As for the original processing: Only productive rearrangements were retained, and each unique TCRbeta sequence was defined by its CDR3 nucleotide sequence together with its V and J gene. Donor-reactive sequences required at least 5-fold expansion in CFSE-low cells versus unstimulated pre-transplant cells and at least 0.01% frequency. Minimum frequency thresholds were set for each subject on the basis of the unstimulated sample with the lowest template count, so that a detection power of at least 90% was ensured. Jensen-Shannon divergence between the top 1000 TCRbeta sequences after and before transplant was used to measure repertoire turnover. Two-sided Fisher's exact tests were used to test for changes in the detection of donor-reactive sequences. Drawn from immuneACCESS, this table holds only the in-frame rearrangements with V and J called that TCRdb kept. Clones are partly lost; checked studies trace under half to an unresolved V gene and leave the rest unexplained. V and J calls and clone size come straight from that table; D and trimming were deduced from the DNA. The sample profile shows 15,000 to 20,000 clones; around 84% of them were found once. The ten most abundant clones make up 35% to 40% of the sample.

This clone was recorded once. Its target antigen remains unknown. Nothing much larger sits one base from this clone, and base qualities are not available. The sample contains more than one DNA sequence encoding this CDR3. The paper as a whole reports these results and caveats: Low numbers of available donor cells limited the measurable donor-reactive repertoire in a couple of subjects. Because no allograft tissue specimens were available, donor-reactive T cells may have migrated into the graft instead of being deleted. Conclusions were preliminary, limited by small, heterogeneous patient numbers and non-standardized post-transplant time points. In most of the 8 subjects, regardless of tolerance or HCV status, circulating donor-reactive CD4 TCRbeta sequences dropped significantly post-transplant. The decline in donor-reactive sequences exceeded the decline in third party-reactive sequences, suggesting partial antigen-specific deletion that was unrelated to withdrawal success. After accounting for repertoire turnover, donor-reactive detection was significantly reduced in 7 of 8 subjects for CD4 and 8 of 8 for CD8.

The CDR3 measures 14 amino acids from cysteine to phenylalanine. Only the CDR3 part of the read is kept: 42 bases, read in frame from the first base. CDR1 and CDR2 were assigned from the germline V gene (reference sequence) as SEHNR and FQNEAQ. V lost 1 base and J lost 4 bases, and the count of bases not matched to a germline gene is 2. This specimen consisted of CD8+ T cells from blood, obtained around 48 months after liver transplant. The chain couples TRBV7-9 to TRBJ2-5; the junction holds 8 bases that match TRBD1. The TCR was taken from a human patient who received a liver transplant. Some T cells may derive from the graft donor when a transplant has been performed. The nucleotide sequence reads as follows: TGTGCCAGCAGCTTAGTTGGGACAGGAGAGACCCAGTACTTC. The translation is CASSLVGTGETQYF. Reference TRBV7-9 and TRBJ2-5 genes cover what lies past the CDR3, so the full variable domain is DTGVSQNPRHKITKRGQNVTFRCDPISEHNRLYWYRQTLGQGPEFLTYFQNEAQLEKSRLLSDRFSAERPKGSFSTLEIQRTEQGDSAMYLCASSLVGTGETQYFGPGTRLLVL.